This T cell receptor beta chain was identified during a study of T cells in Graves' hyperthyroidism and ophthalmopathy. The length of the CDR3 is 14 residues. With 2 bases removed from V and 3 bases from J, the gap between germline ends came to 10 bases. Per the germline V gene, CDR1 is MNHEY and CDR2 is SVGAGI. RNA transcripts served as the template for amplifying TCR beta CDR3 regions. Initially, a first-round RT-PCR of the TCR CDR3 employed the HTBI primer set. TCRdb independently ran MiXCR on the multiplex PCR reads; one entry per CDR3 protein. This sample has some 500,000 distinct CDR3 sequences; about an eighth occur once, and the top ten carry about 17%. Fresh peripheral blood, about 9.3 ml, yielded the PBMCs. On this clonotype itself: No antigen is known for it.

Whole-study findings and limits: Model-based prediction identified ophthalmopathy a median 6.5 months prior to its onset.

The rearrangement links TRBV6-5 to TRBJ1-2; D is undetermined. Sequenced: blood. The receptor's source is a woman aged 18-29 years with Graves' hyperthyroidism. The CDR3 loop reads CASSYASLDYGYTF. The DNA of the CDR3 is TGTGCCAGCAGTTACGCCAGCCTGGACTATGGCTACACCTTC.